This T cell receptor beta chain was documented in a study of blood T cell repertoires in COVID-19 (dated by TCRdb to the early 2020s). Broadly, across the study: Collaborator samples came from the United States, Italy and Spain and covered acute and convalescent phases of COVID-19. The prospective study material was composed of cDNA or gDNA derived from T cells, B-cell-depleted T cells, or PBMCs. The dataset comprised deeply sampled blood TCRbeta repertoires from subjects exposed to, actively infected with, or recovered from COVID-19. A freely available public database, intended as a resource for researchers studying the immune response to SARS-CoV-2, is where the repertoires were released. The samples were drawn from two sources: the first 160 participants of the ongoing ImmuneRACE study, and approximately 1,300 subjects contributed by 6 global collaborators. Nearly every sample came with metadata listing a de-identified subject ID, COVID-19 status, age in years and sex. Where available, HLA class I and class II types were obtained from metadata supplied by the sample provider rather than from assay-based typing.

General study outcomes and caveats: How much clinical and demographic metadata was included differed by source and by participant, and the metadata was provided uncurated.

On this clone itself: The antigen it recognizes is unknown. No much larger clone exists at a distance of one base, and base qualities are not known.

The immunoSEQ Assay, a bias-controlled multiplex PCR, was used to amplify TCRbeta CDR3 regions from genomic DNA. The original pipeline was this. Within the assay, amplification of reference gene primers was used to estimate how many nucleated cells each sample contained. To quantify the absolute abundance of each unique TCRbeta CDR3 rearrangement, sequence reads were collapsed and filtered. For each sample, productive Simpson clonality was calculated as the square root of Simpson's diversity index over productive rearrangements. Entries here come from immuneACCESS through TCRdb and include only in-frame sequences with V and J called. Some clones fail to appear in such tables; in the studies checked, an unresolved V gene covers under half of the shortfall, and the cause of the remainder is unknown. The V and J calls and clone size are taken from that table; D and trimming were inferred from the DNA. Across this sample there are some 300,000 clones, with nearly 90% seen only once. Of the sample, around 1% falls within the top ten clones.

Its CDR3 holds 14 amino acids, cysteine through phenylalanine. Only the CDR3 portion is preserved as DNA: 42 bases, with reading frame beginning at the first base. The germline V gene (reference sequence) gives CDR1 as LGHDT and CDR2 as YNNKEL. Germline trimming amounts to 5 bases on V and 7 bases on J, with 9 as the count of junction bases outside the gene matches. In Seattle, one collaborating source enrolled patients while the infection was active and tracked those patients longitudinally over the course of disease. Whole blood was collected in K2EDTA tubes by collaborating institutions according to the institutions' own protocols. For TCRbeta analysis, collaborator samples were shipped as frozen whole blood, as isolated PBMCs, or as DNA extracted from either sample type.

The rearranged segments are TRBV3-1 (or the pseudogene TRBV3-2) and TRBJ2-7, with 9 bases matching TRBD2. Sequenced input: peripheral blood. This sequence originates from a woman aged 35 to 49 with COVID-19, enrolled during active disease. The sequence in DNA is TGTGCCAGCAGCGGAGTAGCGGGAGTGGGGGAGCAGTACTTC. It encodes CASSGVAGVGEQYF.